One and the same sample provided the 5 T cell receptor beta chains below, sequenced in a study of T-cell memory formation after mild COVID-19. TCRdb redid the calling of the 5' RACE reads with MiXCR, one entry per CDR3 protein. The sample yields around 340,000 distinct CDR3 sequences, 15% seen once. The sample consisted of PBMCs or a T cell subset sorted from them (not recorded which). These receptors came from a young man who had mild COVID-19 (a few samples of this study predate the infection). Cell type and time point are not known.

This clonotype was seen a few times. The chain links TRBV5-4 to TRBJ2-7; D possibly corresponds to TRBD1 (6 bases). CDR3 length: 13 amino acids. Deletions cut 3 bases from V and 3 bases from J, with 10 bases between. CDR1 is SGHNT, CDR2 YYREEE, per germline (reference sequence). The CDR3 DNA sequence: TGTGCCAGCAGCTCCCAGGGGAACTACGAGCAGTACGTC. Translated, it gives CASSSQGNYEQYV.

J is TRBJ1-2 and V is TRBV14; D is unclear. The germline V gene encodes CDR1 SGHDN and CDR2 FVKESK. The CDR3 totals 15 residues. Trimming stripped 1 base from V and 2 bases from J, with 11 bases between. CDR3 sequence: CASSQVGRTNYGYTF. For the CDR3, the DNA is TGTGCCAGCAGCCAAGTCGGGAGAACAAACTATGGCTACACCTTC.

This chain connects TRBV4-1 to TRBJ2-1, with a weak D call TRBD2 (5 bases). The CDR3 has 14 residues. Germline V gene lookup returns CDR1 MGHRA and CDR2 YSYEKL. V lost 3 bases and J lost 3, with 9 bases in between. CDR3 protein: CASSHLRDYNEQFF. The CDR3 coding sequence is TGCGCCAGCAGCCACCTCCGGGACTACAATGAGCAGTTCTTC.

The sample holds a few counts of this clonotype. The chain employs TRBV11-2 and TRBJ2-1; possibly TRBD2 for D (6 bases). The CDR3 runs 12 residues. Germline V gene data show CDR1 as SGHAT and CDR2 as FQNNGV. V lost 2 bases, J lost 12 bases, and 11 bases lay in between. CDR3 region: CASSLNWDSQFF. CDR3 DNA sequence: TGTGCCAGCAGCTTAAATTGGGACTCGCAGTTCTTC.

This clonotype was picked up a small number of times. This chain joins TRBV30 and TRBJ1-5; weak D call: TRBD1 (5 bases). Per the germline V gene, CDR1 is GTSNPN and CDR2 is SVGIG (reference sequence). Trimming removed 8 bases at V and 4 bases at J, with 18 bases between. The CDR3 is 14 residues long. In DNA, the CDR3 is TGTGCCCGCCGGGCACCCAGGGATAATCAGCCCCAGCATTTT. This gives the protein CARRAPRDNQPQHF.